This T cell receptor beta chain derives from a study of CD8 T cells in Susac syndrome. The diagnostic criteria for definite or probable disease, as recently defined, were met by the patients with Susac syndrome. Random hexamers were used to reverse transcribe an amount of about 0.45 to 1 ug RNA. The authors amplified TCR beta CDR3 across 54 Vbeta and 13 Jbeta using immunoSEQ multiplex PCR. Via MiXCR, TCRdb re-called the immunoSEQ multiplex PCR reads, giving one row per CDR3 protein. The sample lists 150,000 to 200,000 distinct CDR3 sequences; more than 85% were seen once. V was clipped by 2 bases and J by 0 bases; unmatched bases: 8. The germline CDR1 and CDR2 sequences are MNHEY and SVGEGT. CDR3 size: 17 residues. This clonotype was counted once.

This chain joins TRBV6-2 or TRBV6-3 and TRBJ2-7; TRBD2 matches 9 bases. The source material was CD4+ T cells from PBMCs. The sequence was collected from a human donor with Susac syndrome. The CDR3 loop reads CASSYPSGIALSYEQYF. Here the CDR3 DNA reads TGTGCCAGCAGTTACCCTAGCGGGATAGCCCTCTCCTACGAGCAGTACTTC.